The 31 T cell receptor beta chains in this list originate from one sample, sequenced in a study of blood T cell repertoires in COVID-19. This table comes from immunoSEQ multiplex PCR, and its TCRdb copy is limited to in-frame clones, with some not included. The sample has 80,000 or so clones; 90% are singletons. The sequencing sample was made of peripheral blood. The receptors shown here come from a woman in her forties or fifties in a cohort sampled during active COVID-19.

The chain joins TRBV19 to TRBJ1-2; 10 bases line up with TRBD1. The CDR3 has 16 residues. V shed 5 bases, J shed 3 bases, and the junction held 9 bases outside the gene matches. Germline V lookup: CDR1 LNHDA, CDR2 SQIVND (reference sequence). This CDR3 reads CASSWGGQGFDYGYTF. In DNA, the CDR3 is TGTGCCAGTAGTTGGGGGGGACAGGGGTTCGACTATGGCTACACCTTC.

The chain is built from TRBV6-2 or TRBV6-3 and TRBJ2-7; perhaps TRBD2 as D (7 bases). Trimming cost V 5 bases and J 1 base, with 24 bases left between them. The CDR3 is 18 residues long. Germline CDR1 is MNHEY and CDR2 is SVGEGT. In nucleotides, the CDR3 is TGTGCCAGCAGTACAGCGAGGGGGGGAGCGGGAAGGTCCTACGAGCAGTACTTC. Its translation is CASSTARGGAGRSYEQYF.

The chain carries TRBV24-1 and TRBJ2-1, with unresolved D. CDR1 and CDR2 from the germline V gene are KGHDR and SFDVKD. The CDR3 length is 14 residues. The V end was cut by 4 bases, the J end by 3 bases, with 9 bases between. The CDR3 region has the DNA TGTGCCACCAGTGAGGGCAAGGTCTACAATGAGCAGTTCTTC. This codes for CATSEGKVYNEQFF.

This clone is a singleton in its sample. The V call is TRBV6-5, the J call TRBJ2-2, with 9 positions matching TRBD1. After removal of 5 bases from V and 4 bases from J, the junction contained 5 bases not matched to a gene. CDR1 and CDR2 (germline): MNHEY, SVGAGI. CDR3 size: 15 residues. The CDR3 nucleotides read TGTGCCAGCAGTCGCGACAGGGGGGGCACCGGGGAGCTGTTTTTT. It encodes CASSRDRGGTGELFF.

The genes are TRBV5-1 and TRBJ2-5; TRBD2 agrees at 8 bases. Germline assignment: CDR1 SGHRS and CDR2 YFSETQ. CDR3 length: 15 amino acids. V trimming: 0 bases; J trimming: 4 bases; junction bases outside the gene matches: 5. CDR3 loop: CASSLEGTSGETQYF. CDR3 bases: TGCGCCAGCAGCTTGGAGGGGACTAGTGGAGAGACCCAGTACTTC.

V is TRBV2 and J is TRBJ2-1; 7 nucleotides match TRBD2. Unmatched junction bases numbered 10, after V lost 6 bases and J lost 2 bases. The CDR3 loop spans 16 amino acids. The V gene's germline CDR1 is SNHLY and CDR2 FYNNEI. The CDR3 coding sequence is TGTGCCAGCAGCCTTGATGGAAGCGGGACCTACAATGAGCAGTTCTTC. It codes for CASSLDGSGTYNEQFF.

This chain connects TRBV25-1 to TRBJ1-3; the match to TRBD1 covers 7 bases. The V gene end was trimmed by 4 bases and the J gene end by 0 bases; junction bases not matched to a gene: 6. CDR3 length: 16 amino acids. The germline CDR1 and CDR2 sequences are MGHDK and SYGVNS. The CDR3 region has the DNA TGTGCCAGCAGTGGGGCGAGGGACAGCTCTGGAAACACCATATATTTT. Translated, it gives CASSGARDSSGNTIYF. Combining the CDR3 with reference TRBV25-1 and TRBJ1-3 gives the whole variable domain EADIYQTPRYLVIGTGKKITLECSQTMGHDKMYWYQQDPGMELHLIHYSYGVNSTEKGDLSSESTVSRIRTEHFPLTLESARPSHTSQYLCASSGARDSSGNTIYFGEGSWLTVV.

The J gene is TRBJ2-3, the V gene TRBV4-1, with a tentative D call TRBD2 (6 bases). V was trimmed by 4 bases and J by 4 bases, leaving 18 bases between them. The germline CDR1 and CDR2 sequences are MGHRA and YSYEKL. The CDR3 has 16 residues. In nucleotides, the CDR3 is TGCGCCAGCAGCCGCCAGTCCGGGACTCCAGCAGATACGCAGTATTTT. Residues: CASSRQSGTPADTQYF.

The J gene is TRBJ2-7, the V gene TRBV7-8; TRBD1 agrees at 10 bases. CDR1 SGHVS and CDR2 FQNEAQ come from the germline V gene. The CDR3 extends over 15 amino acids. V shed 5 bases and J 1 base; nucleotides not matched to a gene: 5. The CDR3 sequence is CASSRGQGGSYEQYF. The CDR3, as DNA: TGTGCCAGCAGCCGAGGACAGGGGGGTTCCTACGAGCAGTACTTC.

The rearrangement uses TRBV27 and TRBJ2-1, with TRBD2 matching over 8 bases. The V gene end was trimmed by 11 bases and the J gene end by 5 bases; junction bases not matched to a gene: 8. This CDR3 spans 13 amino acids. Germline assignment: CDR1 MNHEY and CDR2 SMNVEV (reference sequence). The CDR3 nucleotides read TGTGCCGCCCGACTAGCGACCCACAATGAGCAGTTCTTC. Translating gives CAARLATHNEQFF.

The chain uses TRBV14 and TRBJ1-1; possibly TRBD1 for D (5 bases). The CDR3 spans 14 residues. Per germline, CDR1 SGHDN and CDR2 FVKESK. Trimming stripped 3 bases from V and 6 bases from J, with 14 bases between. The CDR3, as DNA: TGTGCCAGCAGCCAGTTAGGGGCCCGGTCTGAAGCTTTCTTT. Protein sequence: CASSQLGARSEAFF.

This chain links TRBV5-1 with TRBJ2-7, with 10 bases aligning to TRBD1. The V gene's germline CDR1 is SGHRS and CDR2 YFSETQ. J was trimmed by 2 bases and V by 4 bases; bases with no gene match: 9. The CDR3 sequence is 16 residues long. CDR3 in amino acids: CASSPIGTGVPYEQYF. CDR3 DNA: TGCGCCAGCAGCCCAATTGGGACAGGGGTCCCCTACGAGCAGTACTTC.

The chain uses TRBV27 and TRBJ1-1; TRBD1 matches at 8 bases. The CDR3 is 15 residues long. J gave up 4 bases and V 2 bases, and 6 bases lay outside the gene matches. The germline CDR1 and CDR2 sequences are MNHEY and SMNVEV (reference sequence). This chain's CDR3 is CASSLTDRDVTEAFF. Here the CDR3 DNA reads TGTGCCAGCAGTTTAACGGACAGGGATGTCACTGAAGCTTTCTTT.

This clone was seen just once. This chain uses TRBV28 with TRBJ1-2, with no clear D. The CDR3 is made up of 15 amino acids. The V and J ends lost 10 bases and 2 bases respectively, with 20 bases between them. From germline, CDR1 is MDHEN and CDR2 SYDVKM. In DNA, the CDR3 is TGTGCCACCCTAAAGGAGGGAGCCCTCAACTATGGCTACACCTTC. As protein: CATLKEGALNYGYTF.

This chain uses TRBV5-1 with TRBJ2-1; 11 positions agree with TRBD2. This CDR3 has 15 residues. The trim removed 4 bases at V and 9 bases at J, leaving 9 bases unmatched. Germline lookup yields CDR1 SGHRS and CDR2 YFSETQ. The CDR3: CASSPLAGEDGEQFF. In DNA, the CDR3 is TGCGCCAGCAGCCCACTAGCGGGAGAGGACGGTGAGCAGTTCTTC.

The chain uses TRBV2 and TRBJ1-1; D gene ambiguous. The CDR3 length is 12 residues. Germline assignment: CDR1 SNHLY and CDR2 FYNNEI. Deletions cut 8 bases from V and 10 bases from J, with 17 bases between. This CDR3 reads CASGEVPGIAFF. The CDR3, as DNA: TGTGCCAGCGGGGAGGTCCCGGGGATAGCTTTCTTT.

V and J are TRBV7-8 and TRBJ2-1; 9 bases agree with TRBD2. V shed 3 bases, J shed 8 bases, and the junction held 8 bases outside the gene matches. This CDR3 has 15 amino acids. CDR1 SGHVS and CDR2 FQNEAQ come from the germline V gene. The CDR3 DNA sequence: TGTGCCAGCAGCTTGGAAGGACTAGCGACACATGAGCAGTTCTTC. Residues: CASSLEGLATHEQFF.

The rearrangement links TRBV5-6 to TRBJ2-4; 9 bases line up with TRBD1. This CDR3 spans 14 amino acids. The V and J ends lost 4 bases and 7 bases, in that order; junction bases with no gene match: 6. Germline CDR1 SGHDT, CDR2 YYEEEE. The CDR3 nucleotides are TGTGCCAGCAGCCCGGACAGGGGACTTAACATTCAGTACTTC. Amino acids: CASSPDRGLNIQYF.

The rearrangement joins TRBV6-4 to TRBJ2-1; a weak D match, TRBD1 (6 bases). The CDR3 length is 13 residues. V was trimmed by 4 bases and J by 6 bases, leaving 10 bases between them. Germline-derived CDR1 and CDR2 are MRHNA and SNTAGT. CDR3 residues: CASSGRGLNEQFF. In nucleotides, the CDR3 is TGTGCCAGCAGTGGCAGGGGTCTCAATGAGCAGTTCTTC.

The CDR3 region has the DNA TGTGCCTGGAGTGGTGACGGGAGGGCCGGCACAGATACGCAGTATTTT. As protein: CAWSGDGRAGTDTQYF. V is TRBV30 and J is TRBJ2-3; the match to TRBD2 covers 8 bases. J lost 1 base, V lost 1 base, and 7 bases had no gene match. This CDR3 comprises 16 residues. The V gene's germline CDR1 is GTSNPN and CDR2 SVGIG (reference sequence).

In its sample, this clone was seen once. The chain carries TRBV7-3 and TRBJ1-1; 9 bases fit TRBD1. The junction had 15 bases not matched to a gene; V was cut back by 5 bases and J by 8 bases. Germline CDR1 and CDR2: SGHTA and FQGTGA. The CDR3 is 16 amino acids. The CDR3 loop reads CASSPKVTQGAREAFF. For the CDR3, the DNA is TGTGCCAGCAGCCCGAAAGTTACACAGGGGGCCCGAGAAGCTTTCTTT.

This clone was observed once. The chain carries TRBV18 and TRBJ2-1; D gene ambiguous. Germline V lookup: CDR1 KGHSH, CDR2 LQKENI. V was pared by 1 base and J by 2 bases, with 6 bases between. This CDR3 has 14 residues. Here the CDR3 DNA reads TGTGCCAGCTCACCACTGCCTACCTACAATGAGCAGTTCTTC. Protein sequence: CASSPLPTYNEQFF.

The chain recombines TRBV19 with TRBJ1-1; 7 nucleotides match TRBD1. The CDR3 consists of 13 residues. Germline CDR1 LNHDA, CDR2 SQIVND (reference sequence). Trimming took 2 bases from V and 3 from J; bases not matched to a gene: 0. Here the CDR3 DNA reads TGTGCCAGTAGTATAACAGGGGACACTGAAGCTTTCTTT. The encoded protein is CASSITGDTEAFF.

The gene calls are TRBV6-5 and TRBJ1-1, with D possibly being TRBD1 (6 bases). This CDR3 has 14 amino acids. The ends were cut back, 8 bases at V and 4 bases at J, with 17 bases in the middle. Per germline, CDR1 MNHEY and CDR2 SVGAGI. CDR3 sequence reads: CASLAGGGGTEAFF. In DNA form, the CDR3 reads TGTGCCAGCCTTGCGGGGGGGGGCGGCACTGAAGCTTTCTTT.

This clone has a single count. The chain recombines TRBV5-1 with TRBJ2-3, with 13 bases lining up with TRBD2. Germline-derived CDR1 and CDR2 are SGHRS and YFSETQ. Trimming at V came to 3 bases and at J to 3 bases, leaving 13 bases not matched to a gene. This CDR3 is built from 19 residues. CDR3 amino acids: CASSSGPSGTSGDTDTQYF. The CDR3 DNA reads TGCGCCAGCAGCTCGGGCCCCTCTGGGACTAGCGGGGATACAGATACGCAGTATTTT.

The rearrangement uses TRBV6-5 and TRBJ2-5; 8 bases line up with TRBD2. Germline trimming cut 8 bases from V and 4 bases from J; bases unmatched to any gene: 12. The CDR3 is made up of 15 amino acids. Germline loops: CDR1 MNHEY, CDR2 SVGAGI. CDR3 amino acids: CASSPGREVRETQYF. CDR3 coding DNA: TGTGCCAGCTCTCCCGGGAGGGAAGTAAGAGAGACCCAGTACTTC.

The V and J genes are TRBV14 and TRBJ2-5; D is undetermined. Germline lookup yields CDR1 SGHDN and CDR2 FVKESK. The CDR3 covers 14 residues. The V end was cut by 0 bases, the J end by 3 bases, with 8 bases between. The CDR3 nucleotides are TGTGCCAGCAGCCAAGACAGGCTTGAAGAGACCCAGTACTTC. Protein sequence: CASSQDRLEETQYF.

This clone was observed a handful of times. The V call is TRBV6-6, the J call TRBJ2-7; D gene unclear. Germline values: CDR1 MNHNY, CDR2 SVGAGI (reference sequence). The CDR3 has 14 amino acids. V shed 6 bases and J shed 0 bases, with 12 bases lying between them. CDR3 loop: CASRLTPASYEQYF. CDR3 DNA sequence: TGTGCCAGCAGGCTAACCCCTGCCTCCTACGAGCAGTACTTC.

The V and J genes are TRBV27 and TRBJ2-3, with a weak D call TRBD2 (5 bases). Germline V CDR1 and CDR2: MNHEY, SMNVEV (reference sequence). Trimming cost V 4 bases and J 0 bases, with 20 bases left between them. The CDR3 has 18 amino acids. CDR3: CASSSQIPVSGSTDTQYF. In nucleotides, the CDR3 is TGTGCCAGCAGTTCACAGATACCCGTGAGCGGCAGCACAGATACGCAGTATTTT.

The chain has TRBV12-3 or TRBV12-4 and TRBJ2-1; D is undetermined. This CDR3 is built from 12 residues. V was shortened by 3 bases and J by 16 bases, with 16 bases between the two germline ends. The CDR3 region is CASSLNVGSLFF. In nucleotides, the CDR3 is TGTGCCAGCAGTTTGAACGTCGGTTCGCTTTTCTTC.

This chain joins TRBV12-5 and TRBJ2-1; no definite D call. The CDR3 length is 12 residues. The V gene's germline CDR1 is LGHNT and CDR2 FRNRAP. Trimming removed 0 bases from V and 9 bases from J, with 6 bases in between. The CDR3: CASGLVEAEQFF. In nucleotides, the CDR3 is TGTGCTAGTGGTTTGGTAGAGGCTGAGCAGTTCTTC.